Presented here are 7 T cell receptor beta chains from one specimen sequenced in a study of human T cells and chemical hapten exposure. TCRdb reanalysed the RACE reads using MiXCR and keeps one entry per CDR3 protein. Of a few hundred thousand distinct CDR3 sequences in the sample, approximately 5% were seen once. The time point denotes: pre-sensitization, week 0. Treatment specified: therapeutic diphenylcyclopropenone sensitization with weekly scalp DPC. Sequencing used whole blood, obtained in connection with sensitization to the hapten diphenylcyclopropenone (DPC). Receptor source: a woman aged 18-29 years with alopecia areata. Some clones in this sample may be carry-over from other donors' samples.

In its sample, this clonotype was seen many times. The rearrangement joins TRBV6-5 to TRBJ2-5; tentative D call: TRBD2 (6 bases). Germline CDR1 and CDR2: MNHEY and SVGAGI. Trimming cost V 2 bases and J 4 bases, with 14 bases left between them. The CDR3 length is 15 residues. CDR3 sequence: CASSYRAGIGETQYF. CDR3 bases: TGTGCCAGCAGTTACCGGGCGGGGATCGGAGAGACCCAGTACTTC.

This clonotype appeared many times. The CDR3 here is CASSQDNRPSIYGYTF. DNA for the CDR3: TGTGCCAGCAGCCAAGATAACAGGCCGTCGATCTATGGCTACACCTTC. This chain connects TRBV3-1 to TRBJ1-2; D may be TRBD1 (5 bases). In germline, CDR1 is LGHDT, CDR2 YNNKEL (reference sequence). Between the trimmed V and J ends, which lost 0 bases and 4 bases, there was a span of 15 bases. The CDR3 is made up of 16 amino acids.

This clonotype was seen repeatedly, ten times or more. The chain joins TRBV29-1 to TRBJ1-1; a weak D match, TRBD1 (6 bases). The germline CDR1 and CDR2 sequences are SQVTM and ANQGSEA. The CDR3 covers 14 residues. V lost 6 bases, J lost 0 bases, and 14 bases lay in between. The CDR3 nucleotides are TGCAGCGTCCGGGGAGGGGGGATGAACACTGAAGCTTTCTTT. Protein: CSVRGGGMNTEAFF.

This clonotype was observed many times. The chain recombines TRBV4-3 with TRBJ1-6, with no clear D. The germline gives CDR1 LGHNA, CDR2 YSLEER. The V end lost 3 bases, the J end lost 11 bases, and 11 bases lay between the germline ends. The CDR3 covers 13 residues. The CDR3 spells CASSHGTATPLHF. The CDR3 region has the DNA TGCGCCAGCAGCCACGGTACGGCGACACCCCTCCACTTT.

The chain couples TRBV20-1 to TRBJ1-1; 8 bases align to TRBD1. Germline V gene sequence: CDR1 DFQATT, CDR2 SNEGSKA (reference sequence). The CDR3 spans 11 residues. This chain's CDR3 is CRIDRGVKAFF. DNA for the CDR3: TGCAGAATCGACAGGGGAGTTAAAGCTTTCTTT.

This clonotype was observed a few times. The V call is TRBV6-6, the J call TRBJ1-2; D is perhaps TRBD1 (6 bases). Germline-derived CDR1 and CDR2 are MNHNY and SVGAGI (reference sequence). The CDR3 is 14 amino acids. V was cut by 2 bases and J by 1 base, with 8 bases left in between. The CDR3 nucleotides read TGTGCCAGCAGTTACGAACAGGGTAACTATGGCTACACCTTC. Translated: CASSYEQGNYGYTF.

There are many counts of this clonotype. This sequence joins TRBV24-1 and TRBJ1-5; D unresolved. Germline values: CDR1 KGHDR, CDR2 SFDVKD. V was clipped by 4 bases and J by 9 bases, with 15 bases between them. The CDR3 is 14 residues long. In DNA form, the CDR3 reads TGTGCCACCAGTGAAAGACCCTACTCATCGCCCCAGCATTTT. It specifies CATSERPYSSPQHF.